A selection of T cell receptor beta chains follows, all from one sample in a study of graft-versus-host responses after intestinal transplantation. What these receptors recognize is not known. Produced via immunoSEQ multiplex PCR; TCRdb's table is partial and in-frame only. The sample includes over 100,000 clones, 90% to 95% seen only once; the top ten take over 0.1%. Sequenced here: unstimulated CD4+ T cells sorted from spleen or lymph node cells, sampled before intestinal transplant. Receptors were obtained from a human donor who received an intestinal transplant. The CDR3 runs from the conserved cysteine through the conserved F or W. Each record gives: clone size, V gene, J gene, D gene, CDR3 DNA, CDR3 protein. D genes are given only for firm matches. Size is stated for part of the rows, as once, few or many counts, or as a class when the clone is expanded.

clone_size: NA; v_call: TRBV5-1; j_call: TRBJ1-5; d_call: TRBD1; cdr3_nt: TGCGCCAGCAGCTCCACTCCGGGACAGGGTAATCAGCCCCAGCATTTT; cdr3_aa: CASSSTPGQGNQPQHF
clone_size: NA; v_call: TRBV6-1; j_call: TRBJ2-7; d_call: NA; cdr3_nt: TGTGCCACCCTAGTCGGGGTCTTTTCGGGGGAGCAGTACTTC; cdr3_aa: CATLVGVFSGEQYF
clone_size: NA; v_call: TRBV6-5; j_call: TRBJ2-7; d_call: NA; cdr3_nt: TGTGCCAGCAGCAGCCGTGTGGGAAGTAGGCAGTACTTC; cdr3_aa: CASSSRVGSRQYF
clone_size: NA; v_call: TRBV4-1; j_call: TRBJ2-3; d_call: TRBD2; cdr3_nt: TGCGCCAGCAGCCAGACGGGGGGGCCCTACACAGATACGCAGTATTTT; cdr3_aa: CASSQTGGPYTDTQYF
clone_size: NA; v_call: TRBV2; j_call: TRBJ2-7; d_call: NA; cdr3_nt: TGTGCCAGCAGCCTCTCCTACGAGCAGTACTTC; cdr3_aa: CASSLSYEQYF
clone_size: NA; v_call: TRBV29-1; j_call: TRBJ2-2; d_call: NA; cdr3_nt: TGCGGAGCCCCGGGCAGGGCCGGGGAGCTGTTTTTT; cdr3_aa: CGAPGRAGELFF
clone_size: NA; v_call: TRBV15; j_call: TRBJ1-1; d_call: NA; cdr3_nt: TGTGCCACCAGCAGAGATCGGGGGGCTATCGAAGCTTTCTTT; cdr3_aa: CATSRDRGAIEAFF
clone_size: NA; v_call: TRBV11-2; j_call: TRBJ2-7; d_call: NA; cdr3_nt: TGTGCCAGCATCCCGGGGCAGGGGAAGTACGAGCAGTACTTC; cdr3_aa: CASIPGQGKYEQYF
clone_size: NA; v_call: TRBV11-2; j_call: TRBJ2-1; d_call: NA; cdr3_nt: TGTGCCAGCAGCCACCCCCGGGGCCTCAATGAGCAGTTCTTC; cdr3_aa: CASSHPRGLNEQFF
clone_size: NA; v_call: TRBV2; j_call: TRBJ2-2; d_call: NA; cdr3_nt: TGTGCCAGCAGTGAATGGCTAGCGCGCGGGGAGCTGTTTTTT; cdr3_aa: CASSEWLARGELFF
clone_size: NA; v_call: TRBV10-1; j_call: TRBJ2-4; d_call: NA; cdr3_nt: TGCGCCAGCAGTGAGTCCCCGCGGTCGGGCAAAAACATTCAGTACTTC; cdr3_aa: CASSESPRSGKNIQYF
clone_size: once; v_call: TRBV30; j_call: TRBJ2-1; d_call: TRBD2; cdr3_nt: TGTGCCTGGAGTGTCGGACTAGCGGGAGGGTACAATGAGCAGTTCTTC; cdr3_aa: CAWSVGLAGGYNEQFF
clone_size: few; v_call: TRBV13; j_call: TRBJ2-1; d_call: NA; cdr3_nt: TGTGCCAGCAGTCCGAGCTCAGGAGGGGCCTTGCTTAAGCAGTTCTTC; cdr3_aa: CASSPSSGGALLKQFF
clone_size: NA; v_call: TRBV6-5; j_call: TRBJ2-3; d_call: TRBD2; cdr3_nt: TGTGCCAGCACCAGTGCGGGAGCGGCAGATACGCAGTATTTT; cdr3_aa: CASTSAGAADTQYF
clone_size: NA; v_call: TRBV19; j_call: TRBJ1-1; d_call: TRBD1; cdr3_nt: TGTGCCAGCACGGACAGGCACACTGAAGCTTTCTTT; cdr3_aa: CASTDRHTEAFF
clone_size: NA; v_call: TRBV30; j_call: TRBJ2-2; d_call: NA; cdr3_nt: TGTGCCTCGAGGGTCCCCGGGGAGCTGTTTTTT; cdr3_aa: CASRVPGELFF
clone_size: NA; v_call: TRBV19; j_call: TRBJ1-5; d_call: NA; cdr3_nt: TGTGCCAGTCGGGACACTGGAGGGAATCAGCCCCAGCATTTT; cdr3_aa: CASRDTGGNQPQHF
clone_size: NA; v_call: TRBV2; j_call: TRBJ1-6; d_call: NA; cdr3_nt: TGTGCCAGCAGAGCGACGGAATATTCACCCCTCCACTTT; cdr3_aa: CASRATEYSPLHF
clone_size: few; v_call: TRBV7-9; j_call: TRBJ2-2; d_call: NA; cdr3_nt: TGTGCCAGCAGCTTAGGGGGGAACACCGGGGAGCTGTTTTTT; cdr3_aa: CASSLGGNTGELFF
clone_size: once; v_call: TRBV7-6; j_call: TRBJ2-1; d_call: TRBD2; cdr3_nt: TGTGCCAGCAGCTTTGAAGCGGGAGTCGGGGAGCAGTTCTTC; cdr3_aa: CASSFEAGVGEQFF
clone_size: NA; v_call: TRBV9; j_call: TRBJ1-1; d_call: NA; cdr3_nt: TGTGCCAGCAGCGTAGGAGGGTCGAACACTGAAGCTTTCTTT; cdr3_aa: CASSVGGSNTEAFF
clone_size: NA; v_call: TRBV5-1; j_call: TRBJ2-5; d_call: NA; cdr3_nt: TGCGCCAGCAGCCCACTGTCGGTGAAGACCCAAGAGACCCAGTACTTC; cdr3_aa: CASSPLSVKTQETQYF
clone_size: NA; v_call: TRBV6-5; j_call: TRBJ1-2; d_call: NA; cdr3_nt: TGTGCCAGCAGGAAACAGTCTAACTATGGCTACACCTTC; cdr3_aa: CASRKQSNYGYTF
clone_size: NA; v_call: TRBV9; j_call: TRBJ2-5; d_call: TRBD2; cdr3_nt: TGTGCCAGCAGCGTAGAGCCCTCCACTAGCGGGATGGAGACCCAGTACTTC; cdr3_aa: CASSVEPSTSGMETQYF
clone_size: NA; v_call: TRBV10-1; j_call: TRBJ1-2; d_call: NA; cdr3_nt: TGCGCCAGCCCAACCCGGGCCACAGGGAGTGGCTACACCTTC; cdr3_aa: CASPTRATGSGYTF
clone_size: NA; v_call: TRBV27; j_call: TRBJ2-1; d_call: NA; cdr3_nt: TGTGCCAGCAGTCTCCCGCGGGGGGACAGCCTCTCCTACAATGAGCAGTTCTTC; cdr3_aa: CASSLPRGDSLSYNEQFF